This TCR beta chain appears in the sequencing data of a study of identical twins. The CDR3 contains 15 residues. The V and J ends lost 7 bases and 6 bases respectively, with 21 bases between them. Healthy Caucasians provided all donations. Addition of a universal primer site occurred through template switching, and cDNA carried unique molecular identifiers. MiXCR, run by TCRdb on the 5' RACE reads, gives a single entry per CDR3 protein. This table holds about 200,000 distinct CDR3 sequences, approximately 16% found once. This clonotype was picked up a small number of times. These data also featured in a second study, about T cells expressing NK-cell markers. That source notes: Among eight sequenced donors, seven carried HCMV seropositivity while one was seronegative. A handful of donors showed these clonotypes also leading the CD3+CD56-NKG2C+ fraction.

Source material: CD8+ T cells sorted from blood. The chain uses TRBV12-3 or TRBV12-4 and TRBJ1-2; tentative D call: TRBD1 (5 bases). The sequence came from a woman aged 18-29 years in good health. The CDR3 spells CASNSLGQDRDGYTF. CDR3 nucleotides: TGTGCCAGCAACTCCTTGGGGCAGGATCGGGATGGCTACACCTTC.